This T cell receptor (beta chain) comes out of a study of blood T cell repertoires in COVID-19. Study details: COVID-19 samples collected from the United States, Italy and Spain covered acute and convalescent phases.

Seattle patients were enrolled while actively infected and followed longitudinally. Per the authors' pipeline: The assay estimated nucleated cells by amplifying reference gene primers. The data were produced by immunoSEQ multiplex PCR, yet TCRdb's version contains in-frame clones alone and is incomplete. The D gene and trimming were derived from the DNA, and the V and J assignments and clone size from that table. The table has over 75,000 clones, around 88% seen once; the top ten hold around 1.9%. This CDR3 contains 14 residues. The junction had 4 bases not matched to a gene; V was cut back by 6 bases and J by 3 bases. The germline V gene encodes CDR1 KGHSH and CDR2 LQKENI.

Sequencing was done on a sample of peripheral blood. This clonotype was obtained from a man aged 45-65 years with COVID-19, enrolled during active disease. The rearrangement joins TRBV18 to TRBJ1-4; 7 nucleotides match TRBD1. The CDR3 protein is CASSRGQSNEKLFF. The CDR3 DNA follows: TGTGCCAGCTCTCGGGGACAGTCTAATGAAAAACTGTTTTTT.